This T cell receptor (beta chain) was recorded in a study of patients and donors after allogeneic stem cell transplantation. TCRdb recomputed calls from the RT-PCR reads with MiXCR, one row per CDR3 protein. The sample has hundreds of thousands of distinct CDR3 sequences, under 20% seen once. The clonotype was recovered from a human donor who was either an allogeneic HSCT recipient or a stem cell or donor lymphocyte infusion donor (not recorded which). It is not recorded whose cells these are; they may come from a transplant donor. The sequenced sample was blood, either unsorted or a sorted T cell fraction (not recorded which).

Here the CDR3 reads CASSQSALATLAKNIQYF. The CDR3 nucleotides are TGCGCCAGCAGCCAATCCGCACTAGCGACTCTAGCCAAAAACATTCAGTACTTC. J is TRBJ2-4 and V is TRBV4-1; 7 bases map to TRBD2. This CDR3 comprises 18 residues. From germline, CDR1 is MGHRA and CDR2 YSYEKL. J lost 0 bases, V lost 2 bases, and 10 bases had no gene match.